These 20 T cell receptor beta chains were all obtained from the same sample, sequenced in a study of shared clonotypes between healthy human individuals. The repertoire was sequenced with immunoSEQ multiplex PCR; TCRdb's copy has only in-frame clones and lacks some. This table holds 90,000 to 120,000 clones, less than 80% found once. The specimen was memory CD8+ T cells sorted from blood. Subset in this sample: CD45RO+ cells pooled with CCR7-negative TemRA cells. The receptors were gathered from a woman in her thirties in good health.

This clone was counted a few times. This chain links TRBV30 with TRBJ2-5; possibly TRBD1 for D (5 bases). The J call is doubtful: the DNA matches TRBJ2-7 better. The germline V gene encodes CDR1 GTSNPN and CDR2 SVGIG (reference sequence). The CDR3 runs 14 residues. The CDR3 spells CAWSPTVEPYEQYF. For the CDR3, the DNA is TGTGCCTGGAGTCCGACAGTGGAACCCTACGAGCAGTACTTC.

The J gene is TRBJ2-3, the V gene TRBV4-2, with TRBD1 identical over 8 bases. The CDR3 sequence is 16 residues long. Trimming removed 0 bases from V and 3 bases from J; junction bases left unmatched: 5. Germline V gives CDR1 LGHNA, CDR2 YNFKEQ. Here the CDR3 DNA reads TGTGCCAGCAGCCAAGATTACAGGGGGTGGACAGATACGCAGTATTTT. Residues: CASSQDYRGWTDTQYF.

Concerning this clone: This likely stems from a read error, as it lies one base from a far larger clone. Other DNA sequences within the sample encode an identical CDR3. The genes are TRBV7-8 and TRBJ2-7; D may be TRBD2 (5 bases). In germline, CDR1 is SGHVS, CDR2 FQNEAQ. CDR3 length: 14 amino acids. The CDR3 bases are TGTGCCAGCAGCCTAGCTGTCACCGTCTACGAGCAGTACTTC. Translation gives CASSLAVTVYEQYF.

The chain carries TRBV7-3 and TRBJ2-5; D gene ambiguous. The germline CDR1 and CDR2 sequences are SGHTA and FQGTGA. The germline V and J ends were trimmed by 3 bases and 2 bases, with 10 bases remaining between them. The CDR3 extends over 14 amino acids. DNA for the CDR3: TGTGCCAGCAGCTTGAATGGACGACAAGAGACCCAGTACTTC. Translated, it gives CASSLNGRQETQYF.

CDR3 DNA: TGTGCCAGCAGCAGCGGGCCCCCCTACAATGAGCAGTTCTTC. It is translated as CASSSGPPYNEQFF. The chain uses TRBV25-1 and TRBJ2-1, with D possibly matching TRBD2 (6 bases). Germline V gene data show CDR1 as MGHDK and CDR2 as SYGVNS. V lost 6 bases and J 2 bases, leaving 11 bases between the germline ends. The CDR3 is 14 residues long. The full variable domain, in which reference TRBV25-1 and TRBJ2-1 provide the parts outside the CDR3, is EADIYQTPRYLVIGTGKKITLECSQTMGHDKMYWYQQDPGMELHLIHYSYGVNSTEKGDLSSESTVSRIRTEHFPLTLESARPSHTSQYLCASSSGPPYNEQFFGPGTRLTVL.

CDR3 DNA: TGTGCCAGCAGCTTAGAGGGTAGCCCTGGAAACACCATATATTTT. Its translation: CASSLEGSPGNTIYF. The chain is built from TRBV13 and TRBJ1-3; D ambiguous. Germline loops: CDR1 PRHDT, CDR2 FYEKMQ (reference sequence). CDR3 length: 15 residues. Deletions cut 1 base from V and 2 bases from J, with 9 bases between.

Of note for this clone: The same CDR3 can be traced to other DNA sequences in this sample. This chain uses TRBV2 with TRBJ2-7; 11 nucleotides agree with TRBD2. The germline CDR1 and CDR2 sequences are SNHLY and FYNNEI. The CDR3 sequence is 14 residues long. With 6 bases clipped from V and 4 bases from J, the junction kept 5 bases outside the gene matches. The CDR3 DNA follows: TGTGCCAGCAGGTTAGCGGGAGGGAGATACGAGCAGTACTTC. Protein sequence: CASRLAGGRYEQYF. The full variable domain, in which reference TRBV2 and TRBJ2-7 provide the parts outside the CDR3, is EPEVTQTPSHQVTQMGQEVILRCVPISNHLYFYWYRQILGQKVEFLVSFYNNEISEKSEIFDDQFSVERPDGSNFTLKIRSTKLEDSAMYFCASRLAGGRYEQYFGPGTRLTVT.

The gene calls are TRBV5-1 and TRBJ2-7, with D perhaps being TRBD1 or TRBD2 (6 bases each). Germline-derived CDR1 and CDR2 are SGHRS and YFSETQ. V was clipped by 0 bases and J by 3 bases, with 22 bases between them. CDR3 length equals 18 residues. CDR3 in DNA: TGCGCCAGCAGCTTGGATTGGGGGGCCTCACCACCTTACTACGAGCAGTACTTC. It translates to CASSLDWGASPPYYEQYF.

V usage is TRBV11-2 and J usage is TRBJ2-1, with 8 bases matching TRBD2. The J segment lost 2 bases and the V segment lost 5 bases, leaving 8 bases of the junction unmatched. Germline V gene sequence: CDR1 SGHAT, CDR2 FQNNGV. CDR3 length: 16 amino acids. CDR3 in DNA: TGTGCCAGCAGCCAAGATGCAGCGGGAGCCTACAATGAGCAGTTCTTC. Its translation is CASSQDAAGAYNEQFF.

The V and J genes are TRBV28 and TRBJ2-7; unclear D gene. This CDR3 is 11 amino acids long. Per the germline V gene, CDR1 is MDHEN and CDR2 is SYDVKM. V shed 1 base and J shed 6 bases, with 4 bases lying between them. The CDR3 is CASSLSAEQYF. The CDR3 region has the DNA TGTGCCAGCAGTTTATCTGCCGAGCAGTACTTC.

V and J are TRBV5-5 and TRBJ2-1; 10 bases align to TRBD2. CDR3 length equals 17 residues. The ends lost 0 bases at V and 0 bases at J; junction bases unmatched: 3. Per germline, CDR1 SGHKS and CDR2 YYEKEE (reference sequence). The CDR3 DNA reads TGTGCCAGCAGCTTGGTGCCTAGCGGGAGCTCCTACAATGAGCAGTTCTTC. Translating it yields CASSLVPSGSSYNEQFF. The full variable domain, rest sourced from reference TRBV5-5 and TRBJ2-1, is DAGVTQSPTHLIKTRGQQVTLRCSPISGHKSVSWYQQVLGQGPQFIFQYYEKEERGRGNFPDRFSARQFPNYSSELNVNALLLGDSALYLCASSLVPSGSSYNEQFFGPGTRLTVL.

The rearrangement joins TRBV5-8 to TRBJ2-7, with a weak D call TRBD1 (6 bases). Germline CDR1 is SGHTS and CDR2 is YDEGEE. This CDR3 region has 20 residues. Trimming took 1 base from V and 1 from J, leaving 27 bases between them. In DNA, the CDR3 is TGTGCCAGCAGCTTGCCCGGACCAAAGAAGAACAGGGAGAGTTCCTACGAGCAGTACTTC. This gives the protein CASSLPGPKKNRESSYEQYF.

J is TRBJ1-1 and V is TRBV5-6, with D unclear. This CDR3 comprises 14 residues. The V end lost 0 bases, the J end lost 0 bases, and 6 bases lay between the germline ends. The V gene's germline CDR1 is SGHDT and CDR2 YYEEEE. The CDR3 coding sequence is TGTGCCAGCAGCTTGGGAACTGTGAACACTGAAGCTTTCTTT. Translated, it gives CASSLGTVNTEAFF. The full variable domain, with the rest looked up from reference TRBV5-6 and TRBJ1-1, is DAGVTQSPTHLIKTRGQQVTLRCSPKSGHDTVSWYQQALGQGPQFIFQYYEEEERQRGNFPDRFSGHQFPNYSSELNVNALLLGDSALYLCASSLGTVNTEAFFGQGTRLTVV.

The rearrangement uses TRBV7-7 and TRBJ2-7; D is uncertain. V shed 5 bases and J shed 6 bases, with 14 bases lying between them. This CDR3 comprises 13 residues. Germline lookup yields CDR1 SSHAT and CDR2 FNYEAQ (reference sequence). CDR3 region: CASSPYFKSEQYF. In nucleotides, the CDR3 is TGTGCCAGCAGCCCCTACTTTAAGAGCGAGCAGTACTTC.

This clone showed up just a few times. The chain is built from TRBV2 and TRBJ2-1, with 8 bases matching TRBD2. The V gene end was trimmed by 7 bases and the J gene end by 2 bases; junction bases not matched to a gene: 4. Germline V CDR1 and CDR2: SNHLY, FYNNEI. CDR3 length equals 14 residues. DNA for the CDR3: TGTGCCAGCACCTGGCGGGAGGCCTACAATGAGCAGTTCTTC. Amino acid sequence: CASTWREAYNEQFF.

The chain recombines TRBV28 with TRBJ2-7; the match to TRBD2 covers 7 bases. The V and J ends lost 2 bases and 4 bases, in that order; junction bases with no gene match: 5. There are 14 residues in the CDR3. Germline loops: CDR1 MDHEN, CDR2 SYDVKM. This CDR3 is CASSLSGNRYEQYF. CDR3 nucleotide sequence: TGTGCCAGCAGTTTAAGCGGGAACAGGTACGAGCAGTACTTC.

This clone turned up a few times. This sequence joins TRBV5-4 and TRBJ2-3; D gene unclear. The V end lost 3 bases, the J end lost 4 bases, and 9 bases lay between the germline ends. This CDR3 is 13 amino acids long. CDR1 is SGHNT, CDR2 YYREEE, per germline (reference sequence). The CDR3 DNA sequence: TGTGCCAGCAGCTCCGCCTCTGCAGATACGCAGTATTTT. It translates to CASSSASADTQYF. Filled out from reference TRBV5-4 and TRBJ2-3, the complete variable domain reads ETGVTQSPTHLIKTRGQQVTLRCSSQSGHNTVSWYQQALGQGPQFIFQYYREEENGRGNFPPRFSGLQFPNYSSELNVNALELDDSALYLCASSSASADTQYFGPGTRLTVL.

The V and J genes are TRBV2 and TRBJ2-1; 9 bases agree with TRBD2. The germline V gene encodes CDR1 SNHLY and CDR2 FYNNEI. This CDR3 has 19 residues. The V segment lost 0 bases and the J segment 9 bases; nucleotides outside the gene matches: 18. In nucleotides, the CDR3 is TGTGCCAGCAGTGAAGCGATGGCTAGCGGGACCCCCTGGCCTACTGAGCAGTTCTTC. Protein sequence: CASSEAMASGTPWPTEQFF.

V is TRBV5-4 and J is TRBJ1-1; 8 nucleotides align to TRBD1. CDR3 length: 14 amino acids. Trimming at V came to 2 bases and at J to 1 base, leaving 1 base not matched to a gene. In germline, CDR1 is SGHNT, CDR2 YYREEE (reference sequence). CDR3 protein: CASSFTGGNTEAFF. The DNA of the CDR3 is TGTGCCAGCAGCTTCACAGGGGGGAACACTGAAGCTTTCTTT.

The V gene is TRBV6-5, the J gene TRBJ1-4; TRBD1 agrees at 8 bases. The J segment lost 8 bases and the V segment lost 6 bases, leaving 5 bases of the junction unmatched. Germline assignment: CDR1 MNHEY and CDR2 SVGAGI. The CDR3 spans 13 residues. This chain's CDR3 is CASSDRGAEKLFF. In DNA, the CDR3 is TGTGCCAGCAGCGACAGGGGTGCAGAAAAACTGTTTTTT.